This T cell receptor beta chain is drawn from a study of T cells after yellow fever vaccination. Turning to the study itself: Preparation used SMART-Seq v4 Ultra Low Input for the low-cell-number fractions. Points from the study as a whole: Clones from primary vaccination mostly reappeared after the booster (around 96% CD4, over 85% CD8).

Worth noting for this clonotype: What it binds is unknown.

The CDR3 has 17 amino acids. With 3 bases clipped from V and 4 bases from J, the junction kept 12 bases outside the gene matches. Germline V gene data show CDR1 as SGDLS and CDR2 as YYNGEE. The study made its TCR cDNA through 5'RACE template switching. That step introduced a universal primer site along with UMIs. MiXCR, run by TCRdb on the 5' RACE reads, gives a single entry per CDR3 protein. The table records 300,000 to 400,000 distinct CDR3 sequences, about 10% of them present only once. The chain couples TRBV9 to TRBJ2-2; 7 bases are a match to TRBD2. The source is a man younger than 35 who received the YFV17D yellow fever vaccine. The material sequenced was CD4+ T cells sorted from PBMCs, taken 45 days after the yellow fever booster vaccination. CDR3 amino acids: CASSAVEWGRATGELFF. CDR3 nucleotide sequence: TGTGCCAGCAGCGCCGTCGAATGGGGGAGGGCCACCGGGGAGCTGTTTTTT.